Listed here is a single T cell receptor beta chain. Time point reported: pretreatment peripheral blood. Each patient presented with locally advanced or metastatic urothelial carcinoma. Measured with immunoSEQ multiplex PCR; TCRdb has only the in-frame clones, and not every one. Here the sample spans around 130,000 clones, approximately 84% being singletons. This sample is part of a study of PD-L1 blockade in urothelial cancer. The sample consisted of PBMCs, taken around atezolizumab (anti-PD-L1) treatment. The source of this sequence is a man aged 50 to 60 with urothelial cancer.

CDR3 loop: CASSSGRPSYNEQFF. CDR3 bases: TGTGCCAGCAGCTCCGGGAGGCCCTCCTACAATGAGCAGTTCTTC. This chain joins TRBV7-2 and TRBJ2-1; 7 bases agree with TRBD2. Germline lookup yields CDR1 SGHTA and CDR2 FQGNSA. With 4 bases clipped from V and 0 bases from J, the junction kept 3 bases outside the gene matches. CDR3 length equals 15 residues. The whole variable domain, filled in from reference TRBV7-2 and TRBJ2-1, reads GAGVSQSPSNKVTEKGKDVELRCDPISGHTALYWYRQSLGQGLEFLIYFQGNSAPDKSGLPSDRFSAERTGGSVSTLTIQRTQQEDSAVYLCASSSGRPSYNEQFFGPGTRLTVL.